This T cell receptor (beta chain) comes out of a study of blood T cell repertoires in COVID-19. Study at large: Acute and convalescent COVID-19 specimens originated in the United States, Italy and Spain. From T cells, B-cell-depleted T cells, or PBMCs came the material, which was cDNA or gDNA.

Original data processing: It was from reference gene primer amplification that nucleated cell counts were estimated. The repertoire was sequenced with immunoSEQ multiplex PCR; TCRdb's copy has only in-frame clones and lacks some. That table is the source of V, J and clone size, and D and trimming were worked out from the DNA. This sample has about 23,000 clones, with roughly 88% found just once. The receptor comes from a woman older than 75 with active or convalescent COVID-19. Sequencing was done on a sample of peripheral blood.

This CDR3 reads CASSQDEYLAGGDNEQFF. CDR3 DNA: TGCGCCAGCAGCCAAGACGAATACCTAGCGGGAGGAGACAATGAGCAGTTCTTC. The chain joins TRBV4-1 to TRBJ2-1; TRBD2 matches at 11 bases. Germline loops: CDR1 MGHRA, CDR2 YSYEKL. Trimming took 0 bases from V and 5 from J; bases not matched to a gene: 9. This CDR3 is 18 amino acids long.